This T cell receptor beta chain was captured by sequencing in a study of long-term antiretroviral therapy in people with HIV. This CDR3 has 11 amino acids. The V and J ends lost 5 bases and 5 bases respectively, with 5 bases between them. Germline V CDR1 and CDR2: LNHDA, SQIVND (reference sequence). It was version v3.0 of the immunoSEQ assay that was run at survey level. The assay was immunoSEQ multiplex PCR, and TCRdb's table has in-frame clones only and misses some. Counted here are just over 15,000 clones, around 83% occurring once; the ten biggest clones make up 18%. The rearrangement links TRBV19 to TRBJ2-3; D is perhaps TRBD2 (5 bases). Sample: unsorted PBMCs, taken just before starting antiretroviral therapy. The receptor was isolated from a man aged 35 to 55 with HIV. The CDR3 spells CASSRGDTQYF. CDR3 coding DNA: TGTGCCAGTAGTCGGGGAGATACGCAGTATTTT.